This entry features one T cell receptor beta chain sequence. What it binds is unknown. The CDR3 consists of 14 residues. V was shortened by 6 bases and J by 0 bases, with 11 bases between the two germline ends. Germline V gene sequence: CDR1 MNHNS, CDR2 SASEGT. In the PCR, 60 Vbeta and 13 Jbeta primers were used. Clones were read by immunoSEQ multiplex PCR, and TCRdb kept only the in-frame ones, dropping some. This sample carries roughly 170,000 clones, approximately 80% of them seen once, and the ten largest clones take under 5%. This entry belongs to a study of cytomegalovirus exposure and HLA in healthy donors. Study-wide results and limits: The authors later linked a missense DCLRE1C variant to TCR beta V- and J-gene trimming.

Sequencing input: PBMCs. The chain carries TRBV6-1 and TRBJ1-1; no clear D. The receptor's source is a woman between 50 and 59 years old in good health and CMV-seropositive. The CDR3 DNA sequence: TGTGCCAGCAGCTCCCTAACCGTGAACACTGAAGCTTTCTTT. Protein sequence: CASSSLTVNTEAFF.